This entry describes one T cell receptor (beta chain). The junction differs from germline at one of its ends, possibly a read error. The sample is drawn from a study of CD8+ T cells in alopecia areata. Study as a whole: After 6 to 18 months of tofacitinib, follow-up continued 6 months off drug.

This CDR3 comprises 17 residues. Germline assignment: CDR1 SNHLY and CDR2 FYNNEI. Reverse transcribed after extraction, RNA yielded cDNA as the sequencing template. Measured with immunoSEQ multiplex PCR; TCRdb has only the in-frame clones, and not every one. This table has around 69,000 clones, 50% to 75% appearing once. The sample consisted of CD8+ T cells sorted from blood, taken at week 0. The rearrangement uses TRBV2 and TRBJ2-7; TRBD1 aligns across 11 bases. This TCR was recovered from a human donor with alopecia areata. The CDR3 DNA follows: TGTGCCAGCAGAGAAGGGACAGGGGGACCATATACCTACGAGCAGTACTTC. It translates to CASREGTGGPYTYEQYF. The variable domain in full, completed from reference TRBV2 and TRBJ2-7, reads EPEVTQTPSHQVTQMGQEVILRCVPISNHLYFYWYRQILGQKVEFLVSFYNNEISEKSEIFDDQFSVERPDGSNFTLKIRSTKLEDSAMYFCASREGTGGPYTYEQYFGPGTRLTVT.